The T cell receptor (beta chain) described here comes from a study of Ad26.COV2.S vaccination and SARS-CoV-2 variants. Treatment specified: about 20 received Ad26.COV2.S at low or high dose, single or two shots; roughly five received placebo; per-sample allocation not given. The study sampled participants on day 63 after the first vaccine or placebo injection. The ends were cut back, 6 bases at V and 8 bases at J, with 18 bases in the middle. Germline V CDR1 and CDR2: MNHEY, SMNVEV (reference sequence). This CDR3 is built from 14 residues. Here immunoSEQ multiplex PCR was the method, and the copy in TCRdb shows in-frame clones only, minus some. The sample consists of some 320,000 clones, 86% of them appearing once.

The source was peripheral blood, collected in a trial of Ad26.COV2.S vaccine versus placebo. V is TRBV27 and J is TRBJ2-3, with TRBD2 as a possible D gene (6 bases). This TCR derives from a person between 18 and 65 years old who received the Ad26.COV2.S COVID-19 vaccine or a placebo. CDR3 bases: TGTGCCAGCAGCGTCCTGGGGGGAGGCATTACGCAGTATTTT. Its protein is CASSVLGGGITQYF.